Listed below are T cell receptor beta chains from one sample, sequenced in a study of T cell responses to AZD1222 COVID-19 vaccine. Here immunoSEQ multiplex PCR was the method, and the copy in TCRdb shows in-frame clones only, minus some. The repertoire includes approximately 120,000 clones, about nine tenths of them detected once, and about 4.2% sits in the top ten. The sequences come from peripheral blood, collected on day 0 of AZD1222 vaccination. The receptors shown here come from an adult in good health. CDR3s include the opening cysteine and the closing phenylalanine or tryptophan. The D gene is left open where the match is weak. Clone size, where shown, is once, few, many, or a class for clones that have expanded.

. once TRBJ2-7 TRBV10-3 CAIRTTGEGNEQYF TGTGCCATCAGGACGACAGGGGAGGGGAACGAGCAGTACTTC
TRBD1 . TRBJ2-7 TRBV6-5 CASSYSGTGNHEQYF TGTGCCAGCAGTTACTCGGGGACAGGGAACCACGAGCAGTACTTC
TRBD1 . TRBJ1-3 TRBV15 CATSSMDRVGNTIYF TGTGCCACCAGCAGCATGGACAGGGTAGGAAACACCATATATTTT
. . TRBJ2-7 TRBV5-4 CASSLFQGAYEQYF TGTGCCAGCAGCTTGTTTCAGGGTGCCTACGAGCAGTACTTC
. . TRBJ1-1 TRBV5-1 CASRTDTEAFF TGCGCCAGCAGAACGGACACTGAAGCTTTCTTT
TRBD2 once TRBJ2-7 TRBV11-3 CASSTRGGRGTYEQYF TGTGCCAGCAGCACCCGGGGGGGCCGAGGGACCTACGAGCAGTACTTC
. . TRBJ2-1 TRBV2 CASSFPLLGGVYNEQFF TGTGCCAGCAGTTTTCCTTTACTAGGGGGAGTCTACAATGAGCAGTTCTTC
TRBD1 . TRBJ1-2 TRBV5-1 CASSLDTGGYGYTF TGCGCCAGCAGCTTGGATACAGGGGGTTATGGCTACACCTTC
. few TRBJ2-7 TRBV7-2 CASSLDRPITYEQYF TGTGCCAGCAGCTTAGATAGGCCCATAACCTACGAGCAGTACTTC
TRBD2 . TRBJ2-1 TRBV9 CASSETSATYNEQFF TGTGCCAGCAGCGAGACTAGCGCAACCTACAATGAGCAGTTCTTC
. . TRBJ1-1 TRBV5-6 CASSPNQGAAWDTEAFF TGTGCCAGCAGCCCGAACCAGGGCGCCGCGTGGGACACTGAAGCTTTCTTT
. . TRBJ1-6 TRBV28 CASSLEGSSPLHF TGTGCCAGCAGTTTGGAGGGGTCTTCACCCCTCCACTTT
. . TRBJ2-1 TRBV10-3 CAISETAVGDQFF TGTGCCATCAGTGAGACGGCAGTTGGGGACCAGTTCTTC
. . TRBJ1-2 TRBV6-5 CASSPGQLPFPGYTF TGTGCCAGCAGTCCCGGACAGCTACCTTTTCCTGGCTACACCTTC
TRBD1 . TRBJ1-1 TRBV18 CASSPPMGTGGTEAFF TGTGCCAGCTCACCACCGATGGGGACAGGAGGGACTGAAGCTTTCTTT
. . TRBJ2-7 TRBV11-3 CASSLDLRAKVGEQYF TGTGCCAGCAGCTTAGATCTCAGAGCAAAGGTGGGCGAGCAGTACTTC
. once TRBJ2-5 TRBV18 CASSQREPAKETQYF TGTGCCAGCTCACAGAGGGAGCCGGCCAAAGAGACCCAGTACTTC
. . TRBJ1-3 TRBV7-2 CASSLLGISPSGNTIYF TGTGCCAGCAGCTTATTGGGGATCTCCCCGTCTGGAAACACCATATATTTT
. . TRBJ2-3 TRBV7-9 CASSLWGPRDTQYF TGTGCCAGCAGCTTGTGGGGGCCGAGGGATACGCAGTATTTT
. . TRBJ1-1 TRBV6-5 CASSSPGRSGTEAFF TGTGCCAGCAGTTCCCCGGGGAGATCGGGCACTGAAGCTTTCTTT
. . TRBJ2-7 TRBV9 CASSGVDSSEQYF TGTGCCAGCAGCGGGGTCGACAGTAGCGAGCAGTACTTC
. . TRBJ1-5 TRBV11-2 CASSLDRVNPNQPQHF TGTGCCAGCAGCTTAGATAGGGTAAACCCTAATCAGCCCCAGCATTTT
TRBD1 . TRBJ2-2 TRBV3-1/TRBV3-2 CASSQDPVGQGNTGELFF TGTGCCAGCAGCCAAGATCCCGTGGGACAGGGGAACACCGGGGAGCTGTTTTTT
. . TRBJ2-3 TRBV6-4 CASSEAPRKSTDTQYF TGTGCCAGCAGTGAAGCGCCTAGGAAAAGCACAGATACGCAGTATTTT
. . TRBJ1-2 TRBV24-1 CATSDFGLGYTF TGTGCCACCAGTGATTTTGGGTTAGGCTACACCTTC
TRBD2 once TRBJ2-1 TRBV11-2 CASSYPGGGGARNEQFF TGTGCCAGCAGCTACCCCGGGGGCGGGGGGGCAAGAAATGAGCAGTTCTTC
. . TRBJ2-7 TRBV9 CASSVDGNEQYF TGTGCCAGCAGCGTAGACGGGAACGAGCAGTACTTC